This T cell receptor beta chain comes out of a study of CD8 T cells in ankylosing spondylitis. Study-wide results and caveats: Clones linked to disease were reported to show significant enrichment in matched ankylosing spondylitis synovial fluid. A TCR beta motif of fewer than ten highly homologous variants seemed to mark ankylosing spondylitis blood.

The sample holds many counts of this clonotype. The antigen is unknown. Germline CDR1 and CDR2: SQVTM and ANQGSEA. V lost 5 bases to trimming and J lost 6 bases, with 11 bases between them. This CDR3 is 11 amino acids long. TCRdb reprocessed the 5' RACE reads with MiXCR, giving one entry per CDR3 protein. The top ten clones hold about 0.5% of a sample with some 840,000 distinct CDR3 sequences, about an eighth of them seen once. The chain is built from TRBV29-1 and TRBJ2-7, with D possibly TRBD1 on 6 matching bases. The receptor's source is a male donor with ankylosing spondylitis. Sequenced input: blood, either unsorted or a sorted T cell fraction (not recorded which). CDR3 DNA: TGCAGCGTTACAGGGTTAGGCGAGCAGTACTTC. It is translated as CSVTGLGEQYF.